These T cell receptor beta chains were read from a single sample in a study of shared clonotypes between healthy human individuals. Libraries were prepared by immunoSEQ multiplex PCR; TCRdb keeps only in-frame clonotypes and omits some of them. The table records over a million clones, under 80% of them present only once. Sequencing input: memory CD4+ T cells sorted from blood. Receptors originate from a man younger than 35 in good health. CDR3s include the opening cysteine and the closing phenylalanine or tryptophan. D genes are given only for firm matches. Some rows have no size entry. The others give once, few or many, or a class for an expanded clone.

cdr3_aa cdr3_nt j_call d_call clone_size v_call cdr3_length
CASSIGRGARETQYF TGTGCCAGCAGTATAGGCCGGGGGGCCCGGGAGACCCAGTACTTC TRBJ2-5 - - TRBV28 15
CASRLADYEQYF TGTGCCAGCAGACTAGCGGACTACGAGCAGTACTTC TRBJ2-7 TRBD2 once TRBV2 12
CASSLVAGGDQPQHF TGTGCCAGCAGCTTGGTAGCAGGGGGCGATCAGCCCCAGCATTTT TRBJ1-5 TRBD1 - TRBV7-2 15
CASSGAQTGNTEAFF TGTGCCAGTAGTGGGGCCCAGACAGGGAACACTGAAGCTTTCTTT TRBJ1-1 - - TRBV19 15
CASSRLGGAGGYTF TGTGCCAGCAGTCGGCTGGGAGGGGCCGGTGGCTACACCTTC TRBJ1-2 - - TRBV6-5 14
CASSVGDSNQPQHF TGTGCCAGCAGCGTAGGGGATAGCAATCAGCCCCAGCATTTT TRBJ1-5 - - TRBV7-2 14
CASSRGGNSGNTIYF TGTGCCAGCAGCCGGGGGGGGAACTCTGGAAACACCATATATTTT TRBJ1-3 - - TRBV5-4 15
CASSSDMGGYTF TGTGCCAGCAGTTCTGACATGGGAGGCTACACCTTC TRBJ1-2 - few TRBV28 12
CASSQDFSRAPYF TGCGCCAGCAGCCAAGATTTCTCCCGGGCCCCGTACTTC TRBJ2-7 - - TRBV4-3 13
CSARTDGSWHF TGCAGTGCTCGCACGGACGGATCCTGGCATTTT TRBJ1-5 - - TRBV20-1 11
CATSKGGGADYEQYF TGTGCCACCAGCAAGGGAGGCGGGGCAGACTACGAGCAGTACTTC TRBJ2-7 - - TRBV15 15
CASSGSTDTQYF TGTGCCAGCAGCGGATCCACAGATACGCAGTATTTT TRBJ2-3 - once TRBV9 12
CASSRQDQETQYF TGTGCCAGCAGTCGACAGGACCAAGAGACCCAGTACTTC TRBJ2-5 - - TRBV6-6 13
CASSLDRTNEKLFF TGTGCCAGCTCATTGGACAGGACCAACGAAAAACTGTTTTTT TRBJ1-4 TRBD1 - TRBV18 14
CASSASLGTLFQETQYF TGTGCCAGCTCTGCTTCCCTAGGAACCCTTTTTCAAGAGACCCAGTACTTC TRBJ2-5 - - TRBV18 17
CASRPLGAGSSYEQYF TGTGCCAGCAGGCCCTTAGGGGCAGGTTCCTCCTACGAGCAGTACTTC TRBJ2-7 - - TRBV7-2 16
CASSPGTNQYEQYF TGTGCCAGCAGCCCTGGGACTAATCAGTACGAGCAGTACTTC TRBJ2-7 TRBD2 - TRBV5-5 14
CASSGRTAGPYGYTF TGTGCCAGCAGTGGGAGGACAGCGGGGCCCTATGGCTACACCTTC TRBJ1-2 - - TRBV25-1 15
CASSRGTQDTEAFF TGCGCCAGCAGCCGAGGGACCCAGGACACTGAAGCTTTCTTT TRBJ1-1 - few TRBV4-1 14
CASPTGGPLNYGYTF TGTGCCAGCCCTACCGGGGGTCCCCTCAACTATGGCTACACCTTC TRBJ1-2 - - TRBV6-6 15
CASSKGQLDEKLFF TGTGCCAGCAGCAAGGGACAGCTAGATGAAAAACTGTTTTTT TRBJ1-4 TRBD1 - TRBV2 14
CASSVKLAGVHEQYF TGTGCCAGTAGTGTAAAACTAGCGGGAGTCCACGAGCAGTACTTC TRBJ2-7 TRBD2 - TRBV19 15